The clone carrying this T cell receptor beta chain was recorded once. The sample is drawn from a study of control samples from healthy donors and cancer patients. Here immunoSEQ multiplex PCR was the method, and the copy in TCRdb shows in-frame clones only, minus some. The sample records about 180,000 clones, more than 80% being singletons. The CDR3 covers 15 residues. Germline-derived CDR1 and CDR2 are WNHNN and SYGVQD (reference sequence). V lost 6 bases and J lost 5; bases outside the gene matches: 8. The chain has TRBV10-1 and TRBJ2-2, with 8 bases aligning to TRBD1. Sequencing was carried out using blood. The receptor's source is a man aged 25-45 years in good health. CDR3 in amino acids: CASSLDRARTGELFF. CDR3 coding DNA: TGCGCCAGCAGCTTGGACAGGGCCCGAACCGGGGAGCTGTTTTTT.